The source of this TCR beta chain is a study of T-cell reconstitution after alpha-beta-depleted transplantation in children. V was shortened by 3 bases and J by 0 bases, with 15 bases between the two germline ends. Germline V gene lookup returns CDR1 DFQATT and CDR2 SNEGSKA (reference sequence). CDR3 size: 15 residues. Unique molecular identifiers were incorporated into the prepared TCRbeta library. MiXCR, applied by TCRdb to the PCR reads, yields one record per CDR3 protein. The repertoire holds about 980,000 distinct CDR3 sequences, with about 26% as singletons. Study outcomes and limitations: Newly generated T cells supplied most T-cell counts and diversity one year post-transplant. As was reported, about two months after transplant, alpha-beta T cells came from several hundred expanded graft clones. The high TCRbeta diversity at day 60 in some patients came from surviving recipient T cells and thymic progenitors.

This clonotype has only a few counts. Its antigen is not identified. The chain combines TRBV20-1 with TRBJ2-7; a weak D match, TRBD1 (5 bases). The receptor comes from a boy under two years old who had a stem cell transplant for SCID, so the T cells may come from the graft donor. Sequenced material: PBMCs, mostly from graft donor cells, taken 360 days after TCRalphabeta/CD19-depleted stem cell transplant. The CDR3 sequence is CSASPPVQGSYEQYF. CDR3 sequence (DNA): TGCAGTGCTAGCCCGCCCGTGCAGGGCTCCTACGAGCAGTACTTC.